The 26 T cell receptor beta chains listed next were all sequenced from one sample in a study of OX40 agonist ivuxolimab in advanced cancers. The protocol used for the library was the immunoSEQ multiplex PCR assay. Here the immuneACCESS table is served through TCRdb, limited to in-frame sequences with V and J called. Missing clones are a known gap in these copies; in checked studies unresolved V genes cover under half, and the rest lacks a known reason. The sample records about 32,000 clones, approximately 80% of which are singletons. The top ten constitute roughly a fifth of the sample. Sequencing was performed on CD4+ or CD8+ T cells sorted from blood, taken in a trial of the OX40 agonist ivuxolimab. All receptors derive from an adult with an advanced solid tumor such as melanoma, head and neck, liver or kidney cancer.

This clone was seen a single time. The V call is TRBV18, the J call TRBJ2-2; D is unresolved. With 3 bases removed from V and 2 bases from J, the gap between germline ends came to 7 bases. This CDR3 comprises 14 residues. The germline CDR1 and CDR2 sequences are KGHSH and LQKENI. Here the CDR3 DNA reads TGTGCCAGCTCACCCGACCAAAACACCGGGGAGCTGTTTTTT. Protein sequence: CASSPDQNTGELFF. Together with reference TRBV18 and TRBJ2-2, the CDR3 gives the full variable domain: NAGVMQNPRHLVRRRGQEARLRCSPMKGHSHVYWYRQLPEEGLKFMVYLQKENIIDESGMPKERFSAEFPKEGPSILRIQQVVRGDSAAYFCASSPDQNTGELFFGEGSRLTVL.

The chain is built from TRBV11-1 and TRBJ2-7; 9 positions agree with TRBD2. The J segment lost 4 bases and the V segment lost 0 bases, leaving 1 base of the junction unmatched. Germline lookup yields CDR1 SGHAT and CDR2 FQDESV (reference sequence). This CDR3 is built from 14 residues. CDR3 DNA: TGTGCCAGCAGCTTAGCTAGCGGGAGATACGAGCAGTACTTC. Protein sequence: CASSLASGRYEQYF. Supplemented by reference TRBV11-1 and TRBJ2-7, the full variable domain reads EAEVAQSPRYKITEKSQAVAFWCDPISGHATLYWYRQILGQGPELLVQFQDESVVDDSQLPKDRFSAERLKGVDSTLKIQPAELGDSAMYLCASSLASGRYEQYFGPGTRLTVT.

The table lists this clone with a few counts. The V and J genes are TRBV6-1 and TRBJ1-6; D ambiguous. Germline V lookup: CDR1 MNHNS, CDR2 SASEGT. CDR3 size: 13 residues. Trimming stripped 4 bases from V and 6 bases from J, with 7 bases between. The CDR3 loop is CASSALSNSPLHF. The CDR3 coding sequence is TGTGCCAGCAGTGCCTTGAGTAATTCACCCCTCCACTTT.

CDR3 residues: CASSLQEQSAGGEQFF. The CDR3 region has the DNA TGCGCCAGCAGCCTGCAGGAACAGTCGGCCGGTGGTGAGCAGTTCTTC. The J gene is TRBJ2-1, the V gene TRBV5-1, with D unclear. The germline V gene has CDR1 SGHRS and CDR2 YFSETQ. Trimming removed 4 bases at V and 9 bases at J, with 23 bases between. This CDR3 contains 16 residues.

The rearrangement uses TRBV4-1 and TRBJ1-5; D possibly corresponds to TRBD1 (5 bases). V was clipped by 4 bases and J by 10 bases, with 20 bases between them. Per the germline V gene, CDR1 is MGHRA and CDR2 is YSYEKL. The CDR3 has 15 amino acids. The CDR3 DNA follows: TGCGCCAGCAGCCCGACCGTAGACAGAGTCGGACCCCAGCATTTT. Its translation: CASSPTVDRVGPQHF.

The chain's CDR3 is CASSLGANTEAFF. Written as DNA, the CDR3 is TGCGCCAGCAGCTTGGGGGCGAACACTGAAGCTTTCTTT. This chain connects TRBV5-1 to TRBJ1-1; no definite D call. Germline V gene lookup returns CDR1 SGHRS and CDR2 YFSETQ. CDR3 length equals 13 residues. The V gene lost 0 bases and the J gene lost 1 base, with 4 bases spanning the gap.

CDR3 protein: CATRRGITNSYNEQFF. CDR3 in DNA: TGTGCCACCAGGAGGGGGATTACCAACTCCTACAATGAGCAGTTCTTC. The gene calls are TRBV15 and TRBJ2-1; possibly TRBD1 for D (6 bases). CDR1 is LNHNV, CDR2 YYDKDF, per germline (reference sequence). The CDR3 covers 16 residues. The V gene lost 6 bases and the J gene lost 0 bases, with 15 bases spanning the gap.

This clone was seen only once. The rearrangement uses TRBV7-9 and TRBJ2-7; TRBD1 agrees at 10 bases. V shed 6 bases and J 2 bases; nucleotides not matched to a gene: 7. CDR1 is SEHNR and CDR2 is FQNEAQ in the germline V gene (reference sequence). The CDR3 runs to 15 residues. The CDR3: CASSSGTGEPYEQYF. For the CDR3, the DNA is TGTGCCAGCAGTTCGGGGACAGGGGAACCCTACGAGCAGTACTTC.

With regard to this clone: This CDR3 is missing its conserved last phenylalanine or tryptophan, likely due to a read error. This chain uses TRBV25-1 with TRBJ1-1; no firm D call. From germline, CDR1 is MGHDK and CDR2 SYGVNS. V lost 5 bases to trimming and J lost 7 bases, with 11 bases between them. The CDR3 is 12 amino acids. CDR3 in amino acids: CASSSEFLEAFL. CDR3 coding DNA: TGTGCCAGCAGTTCGGAGTTTCTTGAAGCTTTCCTT.

The rearrangement uses TRBV5-1 and TRBJ2-3; 9 nucleotides match TRBD2. Germline trimming cut 2 bases from V and 6 bases from J; bases unmatched to any gene: 4. CDR1 and CDR2 from the germline V gene are SGHRS and YFSETQ. CDR3 size: 14 residues. CDR3 DNA sequence: TGCGCCAGCAGCTTAAGCGGGGGGAAGGATACGCAGTATTTT. Its translation is CASSLSGGKDTQYF.

This chain joins TRBV4-1 and TRBJ2-5, with 7 bases that match TRBD1. TRBJ2-7 explains the end of the DNA better; the J call may be wrong. Per germline, CDR1 MGHRA and CDR2 YSYEKL. The CDR3 loop spans 16 amino acids. Here the CDR3 reads CASSYFFTDRAYEQYF. DNA for the CDR3: TGCGCCAGCAGCTACTTCTTTACCGACAGGGCCTACGAGCAGTACTTC.

The rearrangement links TRBV4-1 to TRBJ2-2; possible D gene TRBD2, 7 bases. Trimming removed 3 bases from V and 0 bases from J, with 26 bases in between. CDR3 size: 21 residues. CDR1 is MGHRA and CDR2 is YSYEKL in the germline V gene. CDR3 sequence: CASSQVRIWRGPIANTGELFF. The CDR3 DNA is TGCGCCAGCAGCCAGGTTCGGATTTGGCGGGGGCCGATTGCGAACACCGGGGAGCTGTTTTTT.

This clone was picked up one time. The V call is TRBV28, the J call TRBJ2-3, with a weak D call TRBD1 (7 bases). This CDR3 region has 15 residues. The V gene lost 4 bases and the J gene lost 1 base, with 12 bases spanning the gap. The germline V gene encodes CDR1 MDHEN and CDR2 SYDVKM. The CDR3 loop reads CASSSQGGGTDTQYF. The CDR3 nucleotides are TGTGCCAGCAGTTCCCAGGGGGGAGGCACAGATACGCAGTATTTT. Variable domain in full (rest from reference TRBV28 and TRBJ2-3): DVKVTQSSRYLVKRTGEKVFLECVQDMDHENMFWYRQDPGLGLRLIYFSYDVKMKEKGDIPEGYSVSREKKERFSLILESASTNQTSMYLCASSSQGGGTDTQYFGPGTRLTVL.

In this sample, this clone turned up a few times. The CDR3 region is CASSPSAHDEQFF. The CDR3, as DNA: TGTGCCAGCAGCCCCTCGGCCCATGATGAGCAGTTCTTC. V usage is TRBV7-3 and J usage is TRBJ2-1; D gene ambiguous. Looked up from germline, CDR1 is SGHTA and CDR2 is FQGTGA. V shed 5 bases and J shed 8 bases, with 13 bases lying between them. CDR3 size: 13 residues.

This chain uses TRBV5-1 with TRBJ2-5; TRBD2 matches 12 bases. Germline-derived CDR1 and CDR2 are SGHRS and YFSETQ. The CDR3 spans 16 residues. The junction had 1 base not matched to a gene; V was cut back by 0 bases and J by 1 base. CDR3 sequence reads: CASSLELAGGQETQYF. The CDR3, as DNA: TGCGCCAGCAGCTTGGAACTAGCGGGGGGCCAAGAGACCCAGTACTTC.

The chain is built from TRBV7-3 and TRBJ2-1, with D maybe TRBD2 (6 bases). The V end was cut by 5 bases, the J end by 8 bases, with 16 bases between. Germline values: CDR1 SGHTA, CDR2 FQGTGA. The CDR3 consists of 14 residues. As DNA, the CDR3 is TGTGCCAGCAGCCCTGGGGGGAGGAGGGATGAGCAGTTCTTC. This translates into CASSPGGRRDEQFF. The full variable domain, its missing parts supplied by reference TRBV7-3 and TRBJ2-1, is GAGVSQTPSNKVTEKGKYVELRCDPISGHTALYWYRQSLGQGPEFLIYFQGTGAADDSGLPNDRFFAVRPEGSVSTLKIQRTERGDSAVYLCASSPGGRRDEQFFGPGTRLTVL.

The J gene is TRBJ2-2, the V gene TRBV15, with TRBD2 identical over 14 bases. The germline gives CDR1 LNHNV, CDR2 YYDKDF (reference sequence). The CDR3 sequence is 17 residues long. After removal of 4 bases from V and 8 bases from J, the junction contained 9 bases not matched to a gene. The CDR3 is CATSMGLAGETEGELFF. The CDR3 nucleotides read TGTGCCACCAGCATGGGACTAGCGGGGGAGACCGAGGGGGAGCTGTTTTTT.

The CDR3 protein is CASAQGGRNGYTF. CDR3 sequence (DNA): TGTGCCAGCGCACAAGGAGGGCGAAATGGCTACACCTTC. This chain connects TRBV5-4 to TRBJ1-2; no reliable D call. Germline V gene lookup returns CDR1 SGHNT and CDR2 YYREEE (reference sequence). The CDR3 contains 13 residues. V lost 7 bases to trimming and J lost 6 bases, with 16 bases between them.

The gene calls are TRBV28 and TRBJ1-1; D remains ambiguous. Trimming took off 3 bases at V and 6 bases at J, with 8 bases between the two ends. The CDR3 is made up of 12 amino acids. Per germline, CDR1 MDHEN and CDR2 SYDVKM. Here the CDR3 reads CASSLQKAEAFF. As DNA, the CDR3 is TGTGCCAGCAGTTTGCAAAAAGCTGAAGCTTTCTTT.

The V and J genes are TRBV2 and TRBJ2-7; TRBD2 is a possible D gene (5 bases). The CDR3 length is 14 residues. From germline, CDR1 is SNHLY and CDR2 FYNNEI. V dropped 5 bases and J dropped 2 bases, with 13 bases sitting between them. The CDR3 DNA reads TGTGCCAGCAGTAGCCGGGATTTTGCCTACGAGCAGTACTTC. Protein: CASSSRDFAYEQYF.

This clone turned up a few times. The chain recombines TRBV4-1 with TRBJ2-5; maybe TRBD1 (5 bases). The length of the CDR3 is 14 residues. From germline, CDR1 is MGHRA and CDR2 YSYEKL. Trimming took off 5 bases at V and 0 bases at J, with 10 bases between the two ends. CDR3 bases: TGCGCCAGCAGCGACCCAGGGTACCAAGAGACCCAGTACTTC. Amino acids: CASSDPGYQETQYF.

The chain has TRBV11-2 and TRBJ1-3; D gene uncertain. The CDR3 covers 18 residues. Trimming left V 4 bases short and J 1 base short, with 20 bases between. The V gene's germline CDR1 is SGHAT and CDR2 FQNNGV. CDR3 bases: TGTGCCAGCAGCTCCTCTTTTCAGTACCTTGGATCTGGAAACACCATATATTTT. It encodes CASSSSFQYLGSGNTIYF.

The table lists this clone with a few counts. This sequence joins TRBV6-5 and TRBJ1-5; tentatively, D is TRBD1 (5 bases). Trimming pared 5 bases from V and 0 bases from J, leaving 11 bases between. This CDR3 is 15 amino acids long. CDR1 is MNHEY and CDR2 is SVGAGI in the germline V gene. In DNA form, the CDR3 reads TGTGCCAGCAGTGACTTGGGGACTAGCAATCAGCCCCAGCATTTT. It is translated as CASSDLGTSNQPQHF.

V and J are TRBV18 and TRBJ1-2; 7 nucleotides align to TRBD1. The CDR3 spans 13 residues. V lost 6 bases, J lost 9 bases, and 10 bases stayed unmatched. CDR1 is KGHSH, CDR2 LQKENI, per germline. The CDR3: CASSLDRVESYTF. The CDR3 nucleotides read TGTGCCAGCTCGCTAGACAGGGTGGAGAGCTACACCTTC.

V and J are TRBV28 and TRBJ1-5, with no clear D. The CDR3 contains 12 residues. Germline V gene data show CDR1 as MDHEN and CDR2 as SYDVKM. V lost 2 bases, J lost 7 bases, and 6 bases lay in between. CDR3 in amino acids: CASSLRGQPQHF. CDR3 nucleotides: TGTGCCAGCAGTTTACGGGGACAGCCCCAGCATTTT.

CDR3 sequence (DNA): TGCAGCGTTGACTCCAGCGGGGGGTCCACAGATACGCAGTATTTT. It translates to CSVDSSGGSTDTQYF. The V and J genes are TRBV29-1 and TRBJ2-3, with 9 bases lining up with TRBD2. Germline lookup yields CDR1 SQVTM and CDR2 ANQGSEA. The CDR3 is 15 residues long. J lost 2 bases, V lost 3 bases, and 6 bases had no gene match.